The subject of this entry is one TCR beta chain. The CDR3 has 17 residues. Germline V gene sequence: CDR1 LNHDA, CDR2 SQIVND (reference sequence). Trimming cost V 7 bases and J 0 bases; bases outside gene matches: 12. Seattle patient enrollment occurred during active infection, with longitudinal follow-up thereafter. The sample is drawn from a study of blood T cell repertoires in COVID-19. Study-level background: Samples representing acute and convalescent COVID-19 were sourced from the United States, Italy and Spain. PBMCs, B-cell-depleted T cells, or T cells were the source of the cDNA or gDNA that made up the material.

Authors' analysis steps: Reference gene primer amplification yielded estimated nucleated cell counts. Sequencing used immunoSEQ multiplex PCR; TCRdb keeps in-frame clones, though not all of them. The V and J calls and clone size were taken over from that table, and D and trimming were inferred from the DNA. The data show about 200,000 clones, nearly 90% seen once. The specimen sequenced was peripheral blood. This sequence was found in a man aged 50 to 60 with COVID-19, enrolled during active disease. This chain uses TRBV19 with TRBJ2-3, with 8 bases lining up with TRBD1. In DNA form, the CDR3 reads TGTGCCAGTACCATGGGTACAGGGGGGTATAGCACAGATACGCAGTATTTT. Its protein product is CASTMGTGGYSTDTQYF.